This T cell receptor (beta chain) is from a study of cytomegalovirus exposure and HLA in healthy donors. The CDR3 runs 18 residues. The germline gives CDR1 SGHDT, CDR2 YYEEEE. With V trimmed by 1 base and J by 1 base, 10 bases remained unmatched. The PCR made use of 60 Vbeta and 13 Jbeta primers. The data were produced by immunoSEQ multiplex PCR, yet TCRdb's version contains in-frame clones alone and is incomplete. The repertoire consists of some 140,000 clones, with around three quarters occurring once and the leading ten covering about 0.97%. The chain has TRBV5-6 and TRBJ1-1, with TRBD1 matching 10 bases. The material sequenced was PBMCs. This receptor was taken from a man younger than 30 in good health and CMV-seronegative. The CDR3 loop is CASSLYGGQGLGNTEAFF. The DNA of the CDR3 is TGTGCCAGCAGCTTGTACGGGGGACAGGGGTTAGGGAACACTGAAGCTTTCTTT.